The 21 T cell receptor beta chains below come from one sample, sequenced in a study of shared clonotypes between healthy human individuals. Clones were read by immunoSEQ multiplex PCR, and TCRdb kept only the in-frame ones, dropping some. The sample has some 1 million clones, roughly 80% seen once; the top ten hold 1.2% to 1.5%. The sample comprised memory CD4+ T cells sorted from blood. Subset given: CD45RA-negative fraction. These receptors originate from a man aged 18 to 30 in good health.

The sample holds a few counts of this clone. V gene TRBV19 combines with J gene TRBJ1-6; D is possibly TRBD1 (6 bases). The CDR3 is made up of 15 amino acids. Germline CDR1 is LNHDA and CDR2 is SQIVND (reference sequence). V was shortened by 4 bases and J by 3 bases, with 10 bases between the two germline ends. The CDR3 coding sequence is TGTGCCAGTAGTAGGGGCAGGGGCTATAATTCACCCCTCCACTTT. The encoded protein is CASSRGRGYNSPLHF.

The chain recombines TRBV27 with TRBJ2-5; 10 bases match TRBD2. Germline V gives CDR1 MNHEY, CDR2 SMNVEV (reference sequence). The V gene end was trimmed by 8 bases and the J gene end by 0 bases; junction bases not matched to a gene: 6. The CDR3 is 15 residues long. The CDR3 here is CASGSSGGHQETQYF. CDR3 bases: TGTGCCAGCGGATCTAGCGGGGGCCACCAAGAGACCCAGTACTTC.

About this clone itself: Distinct nucleotide sequences in the sample also encode this CDR3. The J gene is TRBJ1-1, the V gene TRBV5-6; D possibly corresponds to TRBD1 (6 bases). CDR1 SGHDT and CDR2 YYEEEE come from the germline V gene. V lost 4 bases, J lost 0 bases, and 13 bases lay in between. This CDR3 is 15 amino acids long. CDR3 protein: CASSLGTGMNTEAFF. Written as DNA, the CDR3 is TGTGCCAGCAGCCTAGGAACAGGGATGAACACTGAAGCTTTCTTT.

This clone was seen just once. The rearrangement joins TRBV6-4 to TRBJ2-2, with 10 bases lining up with TRBD2. Germline V gene lookup returns CDR1 MRHNA and CDR2 SNTAGT. V shed 11 bases and J 2 bases; nucleotides not matched to a gene: 11. The CDR3 totals 16 residues. This CDR3 reads CARLAGAPLNTGELFF. Written as DNA, the CDR3 is TGTGCCCGTCTAGCGGGAGCCCCCCTAAACACCGGGGAGCTGTTTTTT.

V and J are TRBV5-4 and TRBJ2-5; D possibly corresponds to TRBD2 (7 bases). This CDR3 spans 16 amino acids. Trimming removed 0 bases at V and 5 bases at J, with 17 bases between. Germline values: CDR1 SGHNT, CDR2 YYREEE (reference sequence). Here the CDR3 reads CASSLGSRGAQETQYF. The CDR3 bases are TGTGCCAGCAGCTTGGGTTCCCGGGGGGCCCAGGAGACCCAGTACTTC.

The rearrangement links TRBV6-5 to TRBJ1-2; possibly TRBD1 for D (6 bases). Germline V gene lookup returns CDR1 MNHEY and CDR2 SVGAGI. The CDR3 has 15 amino acids. Trimming removed 7 bases from V and 7 bases from J, with 22 bases in between. The DNA of the CDR3 is TGTGCCAGCAAGGGGATGCGAGGGGGTATCGGTGGCTACACCTTC. It encodes CASKGMRGGIGGYTF.

The chain employs TRBV14 and TRBJ2-3; TRBD1 matches at 10 bases. CDR3 length: 17 amino acids. CDR1 is SGHDN and CDR2 is FVKESK in the germline V gene. V trimming: 3 bases; J trimming: 5 bases; junction bases outside the gene matches: 11. Written as DNA, the CDR3 is TGTGCCAGCAGCCACGTATCCGGGACAGGGGATTTAGATACGCAGTATTTT. As protein: CASSHVSGTGDLDTQYF.

Note on this clone: Other DNA sequences from this sample encode an identical CDR3 as well. CDR3 protein: CASSLEGGAYEQYF. The CDR3 nucleotides read TGTGCCAGCAGCTTAGAGGGGGGGGCCTACGAGCAGTACTTC. The rearrangement uses TRBV7-2 and TRBJ2-7; maybe TRBD2 (7 bases). Germline V gene sequence: CDR1 SGHTA, CDR2 FQGNSA. The CDR3 is made up of 14 amino acids. Trimming removed 1 base at V and 2 bases at J, with 9 bases between.

The CDR3 loop reads CASSLTGLTSGPNLQETQYF. The CDR3 region has the DNA TGCGCCAGCAGCTTGACAGGGCTGACTAGCGGGCCTAACCTCCAAGAGACCCAGTACTTC. The rearrangement uses TRBV5-1 and TRBJ2-5; 10 positions agree with TRBD2. Germline assignment: CDR1 SGHRS and CDR2 YFSETQ. V trimming: 1 base; J trimming: 1 base; junction bases outside the gene matches: 16. The CDR3 is made up of 20 amino acids.

V usage is TRBV6-1 and J usage is TRBJ1-2; 9 positions agree with TRBD1. The CDR3 spans 15 residues. V trimming: 6 bases; J trimming: 4 bases; junction bases outside the gene matches: 9. Germline V lookup: CDR1 MNHNS, CDR2 SASEGT. CDR3 amino acids: CASSGTGWGPYGYTF. The CDR3, as DNA: TGTGCCAGCAGCGGGACAGGGTGGGGCCCCTATGGCTACACCTTC.

The J gene is TRBJ1-1, the V gene TRBV2, with TRBD1 as a possible D gene (6 bases). The CDR3 sequence is 16 residues long. The V gene's germline CDR1 is SNHLY and CDR2 FYNNEI. Trimming left V 0 bases short and J 1 base short, with 12 bases between. DNA of the CDR3: TGTGCCAGCAGTGAAGCGCTTGGCAGGGGGAACACTGAAGCTTTCTTT. Protein sequence: CASSEALGRGNTEAFF.

The chain employs TRBV9 and TRBJ1-2; D call uncertain. The germline V gene encodes CDR1 SGDLS and CDR2 YYNGEE. The CDR3 extends over 14 amino acids. Trimming pared 4 bases from V and 1 base from J, leaving 11 bases between. CDR3: CASSFNDDNYGYTF. The CDR3 DNA sequence: TGTGCCAGCAGCTTTAACGACGATAACTATGGCTACACCTTC.

The chain links TRBV28 to TRBJ1-5; D not certain. Germline V gives CDR1 MDHEN, CDR2 SYDVKM. The CDR3 loop spans 18 amino acids. Trimming took 5 bases from V and 1 from J, leaving 21 bases between them. The DNA of the CDR3 is TGTGCCAGCAGTCCCTCCGAGGGTCTCGGGTCGAGCAATCAGCCCCAGCATTTT. Protein product: CASSPSEGLGSSNQPQHF. The full variable domain, with the rest looked up from reference TRBV28 and TRBJ1-5, is DVKVTQSSRYLVKRTGEKVFLECVQDMDHENMFWYRQDPGLGLRLIYFSYDVKMKEKGDIPEGYSVSREKKERFSLILESASTNQTSMYLCASSPSEGLGSSNQPQHFGDGTRLSIL.

The chain couples TRBV25-1 to TRBJ2-2, with a possible D match to TRBD2 (5 bases). Looked up from germline, CDR1 is MGHDK and CDR2 is SYGVNS. V was pared by 6 bases and J by 6 bases, with 14 bases between. CDR3 size: 14 residues. In DNA form, the CDR3 reads TGTGCCAGCAGCGTCTTAGCGCCGCCCGGGGAGCTGTTTTTT. This codes for CASSVLAPPGELFF.

The rearrangement joins TRBV11-2 to TRBJ2-3; D is possibly TRBD1 (6 bases). This CDR3 has 15 residues. V lost 5 bases and J 5 bases, leaving 17 bases between the germline ends. Per germline, CDR1 SGHAT and CDR2 FQNNGV. In DNA, the CDR3 is TGTGCCAGCAGCGACAGGCGTGGGGCCGGAGATACGCAGTATTTT. Translating it yields CASSDRRGAGDTQYF.

This clone has a single count. V usage is TRBV19 and J usage is TRBJ2-5, with D hard to call. V lost 1 base and J 5 bases, leaving 11 bases between the germline ends. The CDR3 has 14 amino acids. Germline loops: CDR1 LNHDA, CDR2 SQIVND (reference sequence). The CDR3 loop is CASSIGSLGETQYF. CDR3 nucleotides: TGTGCCAGTAGTATAGGGTCCCTCGGGGAGACCCAGTACTTC.

The rearrangement uses TRBV10-3 and TRBJ2-3; 14 bases map to TRBD2. J gave up 6 bases and V 10 bases, and 6 bases lay outside the gene matches. The V gene's germline CDR1 is ENHRY and CDR2 SYGVKD. The CDR3 runs 14 residues. The CDR3 spells CATKTSGGVDTQYF. The CDR3 bases are TGTGCCACCAAGACTAGCGGGGGGGTGGATACGCAGTATTTT.

The J gene is TRBJ2-5, the V gene TRBV5-4; TRBD2 aligns across 10 bases. The V segment lost 2 bases and the J segment 4 bases; nucleotides outside the gene matches: 2. Germline lookup yields CDR1 SGHNT and CDR2 YYREEE (reference sequence). The CDR3 runs to 14 residues. This CDR3 reads CASSLRLAGETQYF. CDR3 coding DNA: TGTGCCAGCAGCTTAAGACTAGCGGGAGAGACCCAGTACTTC. Full variable domain (outside the CDR3, taken from reference TRBV5-4 and TRBJ2-5): ETGVTQSPTHLIKTRGQQVTLRCSSQSGHNTVSWYQQALGQGPQFIFQYYREEENGRGNFPPRFSGLQFPNYSSELNVNALELDDSALYLCASSLRLAGETQYFGPGTRLLVL.

The CDR3 bases are TGTGCCAGCAGCCCACAGACTTACACAGATACGCAGTATTTT. It is translated as CASSPQTYTDTQYF. The chain employs TRBV2 and TRBJ2-3; D uncertain. The CDR3 length is 14 residues. Between the trimmed V and J ends, which lost 6 bases and 2 bases, there was a span of 12 bases. Looked up from germline, CDR1 is SNHLY and CDR2 is FYNNEI.

The table lists this clone with many counts. This rearrangement joins TRBV7-3 to TRBJ1-3, with TRBD1 identical over 8 bases. Trimming cost V 5 bases and J 0 bases; bases outside gene matches: 6. The CDR3 extends over 16 amino acids. CDR1 and CDR2 (germline): SGHTA, FQGTGA. CDR3 residues: CASSPGQDDSGNTIYF. The CDR3 DNA reads as TGTGCCAGCAGCCCGGGACAGGACGACTCTGGAAACACCATATATTTT.

This clone was recorded a few times. V is TRBV18 and J is TRBJ2-5; 7 bases are a match to TRBD2. J was trimmed by 5 bases and V by 3 bases; bases with no gene match: 9. Germline values: CDR1 KGHSH, CDR2 LQKENI. This CDR3 contains 15 residues. CDR3 DNA sequence: TGTGCCAGCTCACCCGGACTAGTTTCGACGGAGACCCAGTACTTC. It yields the protein CASSPGLVSTETQYF. Full variable domain (outside the CDR3, taken from reference TRBV18 and TRBJ2-5): NAGVMQNPRHLVRRRGQEARLRCSPMKGHSHVYWYRQLPEEGLKFMVYLQKENIIDESGMPKERFSAEFPKEGPSILRIQQVVRGDSAAYFCASSPGLVSTETQYFGPGTRLLVL.